These 17 T cell receptor beta chains originate from one sample sequenced in a study of shared clonotypes between healthy human individuals (dated by TCRdb to 2019 to 2021). Receptor amplification or capture employed the immunoSEQ multiplex PCR assay. The table comes from immuneACCESS by way of TCRdb, which keeps in-frame sequences with V and J called. Part of the clones is missing from these tables; in studies checked, under half for an unresolved V gene and the rest for unknown reasons. In this sample the table shows roughly 2.5 million clones, approximately 90% of which occur a single time. The ten largest clones represent 0.14% of the sample. Sequencing was performed on naive CD4+ T cells sorted from blood. The sample's cell subset or site label, in plain terms: CD45RA+ positively selected. The receptors shown here come from a man aged 18-30 years in good health.

The V and J genes are TRBV6-4 and TRBJ2-4; the match to TRBD1 covers 7 bases. The CDR3 contains 12 residues. The J segment lost 7 bases and the V segment lost 6 bases, leaving 3 bases of the junction unmatched. Germline loops: CDR1 MRHNA, CDR2 SNTAGT. CDR3 nucleotides: TGTGCCAGCAGCGACAGGGAGAACATTCAGTACTTC. This gives the protein CASSDRENIQYF.

The chain links TRBV11-2 to TRBJ2-4; tentative D call: TRBD1 (6 bases). V was cut by 8 bases and J by 5 bases, with 28 bases left in between. The length of the CDR3 is 18 residues. CDR1 is SGHAT, CDR2 FQNNGV, per germline. CDR3: CASQRMLGASEMENIQYF. The DNA for the CDR3 is TGTGCCAGCCAACGCATGTTGGGGGCCTCCGAAATGGAAAACATTCAGTACTTC.

This sequence joins TRBV18 and TRBJ1-2; D remains ambiguous. V was clipped by 3 bases and J by 8 bases, with 16 bases between them. There are 14 residues in the CDR3. Germline V gene lookup returns CDR1 KGHSH and CDR2 LQKENI. In nucleotides, the CDR3 is TGTGCCAGCTCACCTCCCGGCGGTTCTGGCGGCTACACCTTC. It codes for CASSPPGGSGGYTF.

This chain joins TRBV5-1 and TRBJ2-5; 8 bases map to TRBD2. V trimming: 2 bases; J trimming: 2 bases; junction bases outside the gene matches: 5. Germline assignment: CDR1 SGHRS and CDR2 YFSETQ. The CDR3 runs to 15 residues. CDR3 nucleotides: TGCGCCAGCAGCTTTACGCGGGGGGAACAAGAGACCCAGTACTTC. Protein product: CASSFTRGEQETQYF.

This chain connects TRBV6-5 to TRBJ1-2; TRBD1 is a possible D gene (6 bases). Germline V lookup: CDR1 MNHEY, CDR2 SVGAGI. With 6 bases removed from V and 5 bases from J, the gap between germline ends came to 19 bases. This CDR3 has 15 residues. Here the CDR3 DNA reads TGTGCCAGCAGGCCCCAGGGGCAGAGTCGGTATGGCTACACCTTC. As protein: CASRPQGQSRYGYTF.

The V call is TRBV27, the J call TRBJ2-2; 7 bases map to TRBD2. V shed 6 bases, J shed 1 base, and the junction held 11 bases outside the gene matches. This CDR3 has 17 residues. The germline V gene encodes CDR1 MNHEY and CDR2 SMNVEV (reference sequence). The CDR3 spells CASRSFKTGGNTGELFF. The CDR3 DNA follows: TGTGCCAGCAGGTCCTTTAAGACGGGGGGGAACACCGGGGAGCTGTTTTTT.

The J gene is TRBJ1-5, the V gene TRBV6-5, with TRBD1 matching over 9 bases. The CDR3 sequence is 15 residues long. From germline, CDR1 is MNHEY and CDR2 SVGAGI. Trimming cost V 8 bases and J 6 bases; bases outside gene matches: 11. CDR3 coding DNA: TGTGCCAGCGGCGGGACAGGGAATGGGGCTCAGCCCCAGCATTTT. Protein product: CASGGTGNGAQPQHF.

V gene TRBV6-7 combines with J gene TRBJ2-1, with 9 positions matching TRBD2. TRBV6-7 is annotated as an ORF whose role is uncertain. J gave up 7 bases and V 0 bases, and 7 bases lay outside the gene matches. The CDR3 is 16 amino acids. CDR3 region: CASSYSCGRAGNEQFF. For the CDR3, the DNA is TGTGCCAGCAGTTACTCGTGCGGGAGGGCCGGGAATGAGCAGTTCTTC.

CDR3 bases: TGTGCCAGCAGCAGCCGGCAATCGGGGAGCACAGATACGCAGTATTTT. Its protein is CASSSRQSGSTDTQYF. This chain joins TRBV11-3 and TRBJ2-3, with D perhaps matching TRBD2 (5 bases). V shed 5 bases and J shed 0 bases, with 15 bases lying between them. Germline CDR1 SGHNT, CDR2 YENEEA. The CDR3 has 16 residues.

The genes are TRBV9 and TRBJ2-6, with D perhaps TRBD1 (6 bases). The germline V gene has CDR1 SGDLS and CDR2 YYNGEE. The CDR3 length is 19 residues. V gave up 0 bases and J gave up 3 bases, with 19 bases separating them. The CDR3 here is CASSVAPTGVALGANVLTF. Written as DNA, the CDR3 is TGTGCCAGCAGCGTAGCTCCGACAGGTGTAGCGCTTGGGGCCAACGTCCTGACTTTC.

The V call is TRBV9, the J call TRBJ1-2; 9 bases fit TRBD1. Trimming at V came to 3 bases and at J to 4 bases, leaving 4 bases not matched to a gene. The CDR3 length is 14 residues. Per germline, CDR1 SGDLS and CDR2 YYNGEE. The CDR3 sequence is CASSGDRVSYGYTF. CDR3 nucleotides: TGTGCCAGCAGCGGGGACAGGGTCAGCTATGGCTACACCTTC.

Worth noting for this clone: Other nucleotide sequences in the sample specify the same CDR3. The rearrangement uses TRBV5-4 and TRBJ2-4; tentative D call: TRBD2 (5 bases). Trimming removed 0 bases from V and 0 bases from J, with 7 bases in between. The CDR3 totals 15 residues. The V gene's germline CDR1 is SGHNT and CDR2 YYREEE (reference sequence). CDR3 loop: CASSLGGLAKNIQYF. Here the CDR3 DNA reads TGTGCCAGCAGCTTGGGAGGGCTAGCCAAAAACATTCAGTACTTC.

The CDR3 reads CASMGGDSPREQYF. CDR3 bases: TGTGCCAGCATGGGGGGTGACTCCCCCAGGGAGCAGTACTTC. The V and J genes are TRBV2 and TRBJ2-7; maybe TRBD2 (6 bases). V lost 7 bases and J lost 7, with 20 bases in between. The CDR3 extends over 14 amino acids. In germline, CDR1 is SNHLY, CDR2 FYNNEI.

The CDR3 sequence: CASSFDNQPQHF. The CDR3 DNA follows: TGTGCCAGCAGTTTCGACAATCAGCCCCAGCATTTT. This sequence joins TRBV6-6 and TRBJ1-5; D gene unclear. This CDR3 spans 12 amino acids. Germline CDR1 MNHNY, CDR2 SVGAGI (reference sequence). V gave up 4 bases and J gave up 3 bases, with 4 bases separating them.

This clone was detected only once. The same CDR3 is also encoded by other DNA sequences in this sample. The J gene is TRBJ2-1, the V gene TRBV5-1, with a possible D match to TRBD2 (6 bases). This CDR3 has 15 residues. Deletions cut 2 bases from V and 0 bases from J, with 9 bases between. Germline lookup yields CDR1 SGHRS and CDR2 YFSETQ. The CDR3 DNA sequence: TGCGCCAGCAGCTTAGAGGGAGGCTCCTACAATGAGCAGTTCTTC. The encoded protein is CASSLEGGSYNEQFF.

The table lists this clone with a count of one. V usage is TRBV2 and J usage is TRBJ2-7; D uncertain. Germline CDR1 is SNHLY and CDR2 is FYNNEI. The CDR3 contains 14 residues. Trimming stripped 10 bases from V and 2 bases from J, with 18 bases between. The CDR3 nucleotides read TGTGCCACAAGATCTCTAGTATTGGCCTACGAGCAGTACTTC. Its protein product is CATRSLVLAYEQYF.

V usage is TRBV5-1 and J usage is TRBJ2-7, with TRBD1 matching 7 bases. J was trimmed by 2 bases and V by 1 base; bases with no gene match: 6. The CDR3 has 15 amino acids. The V gene's germline CDR1 is SGHRS and CDR2 YFSETQ. CDR3 region: CASSLSGTDTYEQYF. CDR3 sequence (DNA): TGCGCCAGCAGCTTGTCCGGGACAGACACCTACGAGCAGTACTTC.